This is a list of T cell receptor beta chains from one sample in a study of beta chain features in type 1 diabetes. The data were produced by immunoSEQ multiplex PCR, yet TCRdb's version contains in-frame clones alone and is incomplete. The sample holds some 270,000 clones, under 8.5% seen once. Sequencing used central memory CD4+ T cells from blood. These receptors were obtained from a woman under 30 in good health. Each CDR3 is given with its conserved first and last residue.

J gene | V gene | CDR3 protein
TRBJ1-1 | TRBV28 | CASSLVSPNTEAFF
TRBJ1-2 | TRBV9 | CASSIKDYGYTF
TRBJ1-2 | TRBV18 | CASSPGQNYGYTF
TRBJ2-4 | TRBV7-2 | CASSKTGNIQYF
TRBJ1-4 | TRBV27 | CASSSTLEKLFF
TRBJ1-2 | TRBV28 | CASSPTGANYGYTF
TRBJ1-6 | TRBV5-1 | CASSPTGTINSPLHF
TRBJ2-3 | TRBV9 | CASSVGQGADTQYF
TRBJ1-2 | TRBV5-5 | CASSSAPDRAAYGYTF
TRBJ2-5 | TRBV28 | CASVRNQETQYF
TRBJ1-1 | TRBV28 | CASSSATGGGTEAFF
TRBJ1-1 | TRBV5-4 | CASSFFLPSNTEAFF
TRBJ1-4 | TRBV7-2 | CASTSTRGNEKLFF
TRBJ2-1 | TRBV6-1 | CAGRTGLASHGEQFF
TRBJ1-5 | TRBV5-1 | CASSPTSGGTQPQHF
TRBJ2-1 | TRBV5-5 | CASSLNREDEQFF
TRBJ2-5 | TRBV30 | CAWRDPGTKTQYF
TRBJ1-1 | TRBV5-5 | CASSLASRVGTEAFF
TRBJ1-2 | TRBV7-2 | CASRDDSSGYTF
TRBJ2-1 | TRBV30 | CACGQGTYNEQFF
TRBJ1-2 | TRBV11-3 | CASSLEANYGYTF
TRBJ2-3 | TRBV2 | CASSEFGRGTDTQYF
TRBJ1-5 | TRBV7-2 | CASSFDSMGNQPQHF
TRBJ1-2 | TRBV19 | CASTGTVNYGYTF
TRBJ2-5 | TRBV5-1 | CASSVGPGETQYF
TRBJ1-1 | TRBV27 | CASGRGGKVGEAFF
TRBJ1-4 | TRBV27 | CASSYAPGGKLFF
TRBJ1-4 | TRBV4-1 | CASSQDRRVSNEKLFF
TRBJ2-1 | TRBV20-1 | CSASLVNEQFF
TRBJ2-1 | TRBV4-2 | CASRYTTGTGFPPNEQFF
TRBJ1-1 | TRBV14 | CASSQGRGRLPEAFF
TRBJ2-1 | TRBV4-3 | CASSSGLAGRNEQFF
TRBJ1-2 | TRBV5-4 | CASSLATGTLNYGYTF
TRBJ1-2 | TRBV14 | CASSPQGTDSFYGYTF
TRBJ2-1 | TRBV7-9 | CASSLSAVNEQFF
TRBJ2-5 | TRBV18 | CASSPGGLDGTQYF
TRBJ2-1 | TRBV5-6 | CASTRGPNNEQFF
TRBJ2-7 | TRBV5-1 | CASSLAWTGTPYEQYF
TRBJ2-3 | TRBV29-1 | CSVERDRYTDTQYF
TRBJ2-2 | TRBV9 | CASSVGLVGGSSGELFF
TRBJ1-5 | TRBV7-9 | CASSRGDQPQHF
TRBJ1-1 | TRBV7-9 | CASSWAGTNTEAFF
TRBJ1-5 | TRBV28 | CASRQTGGLGQPQHF
TRBJ1-1 | TRBV10-3 | CASRGATDDEAFF
TRBJ1-4 | TRBV27 | CASSLGERQFEKLFF
TRBJ2-7 | TRBV19 | CASSPGTGAFGEQYF
TRBJ1-1 | TRBV29-1 | CSVDRSGSLGFF
TRBJ2-5 | TRBV5-1 | CASSSQLQETQYF
TRBJ1-5 | TRBV9 | CASRGQGVYQPQHF
TRBJ2-1 | TRBV9 | CASSHYAGSDNEQFF
TRBJ2-3 | TRBV29-1 | CSVRRGTGESDTQYF
TRBJ2-7 | TRBV13 | CASSPRTGSVYEQYF
TRBJ1-6 | TRBV28 | CASSLAGSQGRSPLHF
TRBJ1-1 | TRBV11-1 | CASSKGLDRNTEAFF
TRBJ1-4 | TRBV2 | CASSEAAQTGLFF
TRBJ1-2 | TRBV4-2 | CASSPSGLANYGYTF